These 20 T cell receptor beta chains came from one sample sequenced in a study of HIV-infected patients and healthy controls. TCRdb used MiXCR to reprocess the 5' RACE reads, holding one entry per CDR3 protein. The table lists around 58,000 distinct CDR3 sequences, approximately 21% of them singletons. Sequencing used CD4+ T cells from blood. The source is a human donor in good health.

The rearrangement uses TRBV6-4 and TRBJ1-1; possible D gene TRBD1, 5 bases. Germline V gives CDR1 MRHNA, CDR2 SNTAGT. The CDR3 extends over 13 amino acids. V shed 3 bases and J shed 3 bases, with 8 bases lying between them. The CDR3 DNA follows: TGTGCCAGCAGTGAGTCAGGGCACACTGAAGCTTTCTTT. Protein: CASSESGHTEAFF.

This chain connects TRBV12-3 or TRBV12-4 to TRBJ2-3; D is possibly TRBD2 (6 bases). V lost 5 bases and J 2 bases, leaving 17 bases between the germline ends. The CDR3 is 16 residues long. Written as DNA, the CDR3 is TGTGCCAGCAGTGGAGGGGCGAGGGTTTCCACAGATACGCAGTATTTT. The encoded protein is CASSGGARVSTDTQYF.

This clonotype was recorded at least ten times. This chain joins TRBV6-5 and TRBJ1-1; a possible D gene is TRBD1 (6 bases). This CDR3 contains 15 residues. V was shortened by 2 bases and J by 8 bases, with 18 bases between the two germline ends. Germline values: CDR1 MNHEY, CDR2 SVGAGI. The CDR3 DNA is TGTGCCAGCAGTTACCGGGGGGGGCGGAAAGCCGAAGCTTTCTTT. This encodes CASSYRGGRKAEAFF.

This clonotype was counted a few times. The V and J genes are TRBV2 and TRBJ2-3, with 8 bases lining up with TRBD2. From germline, CDR1 is SNHLY and CDR2 FYNNEI. Trimming at V came to 6 bases and at J to 4 bases, leaving 15 bases not matched to a gene. The CDR3 length is 17 residues. CDR3 residues: CASRTSSGRPNADTQYF. For the CDR3, the DNA is TGTGCCAGCAGAACCTCTAGCGGGCGCCCCAATGCAGATACGCAGTATTTT.

This chain's CDR3 is CSGGGETQYF. CDR3 sequence (DNA): TGCAGCGGGGGTGGGGAGACCCAGTACTTC. The V and J genes are TRBV29-1 and TRBJ2-5; D gene unclear. With 7 bases removed from V and 5 bases from J, the gap between germline ends came to 8 bases. Germline V gene data show CDR1 as SQVTM and CDR2 as ANQGSEA. The CDR3 totals 10 residues.

The chain links TRBV6-2 or TRBV6-3 to TRBJ2-2, with 7 nucleotides matching TRBD1. Germline loops: CDR1 MNHEY, CDR2 SVGEGT. The CDR3 extends over 17 amino acids. V was clipped by 6 bases and J by 4 bases; unmatched bases: 14. CDR3 in DNA: TGTGCCAGCAGAACCGACAGGGTGGAGAGTGGCACCGGGGAGCTGTTTTTT. Encoded protein: CASRTDRVESGTGELFF.

This clonotype occurred a few times. The chain couples TRBV30 to TRBJ2-1; 8 bases fit TRBD1. V shed 4 bases, J shed 6 bases, and the junction held 8 bases outside the gene matches. Germline V gives CDR1 GTSNPN, CDR2 SVGIG (reference sequence). The CDR3 covers 14 residues. CDR3 coding DNA: TGTGCCTGGAAGGACAGGGCCGCTCGCAATGAGCAGTTCTTC. This codes for CAWKDRAARNEQFF.

The V and J genes are TRBV3-1 and TRBJ2-7, with D hard to call. CDR3 length: 15 residues. The V end was cut by 0 bases, the J end by 3 bases, with 12 bases between. Per germline, CDR1 LGHDT and CDR2 YNNKEL (reference sequence). The CDR3 DNA is TGTGCCAGCAGCCAAGAATCGGGTAGGAACTACGAGCAGTACTTC. Amino acid sequence: CASSQESGRNYEQYF.

The rearrangement uses TRBV19 and TRBJ1-6, with no clear D. The ends were cut back, 4 bases at V and 5 bases at J, with 12 bases in the middle. Per germline, CDR1 LNHDA and CDR2 SQIVND (reference sequence). The CDR3 consists of 15 residues. Here the CDR3 reads CASSTIQQNNSPLHF. CDR3 nucleotides: TGTGCCAGTAGTACTATCCAGCAGAATAATTCACCCCTCCACTTT.

This clonotype was picked up a small number of times. V gene TRBV20-1 combines with J gene TRBJ1-1, with a possible D match to TRBD1 (6 bases). The CDR3 has 15 amino acids. Germline V gene data show CDR1 as DFQATT and CDR2 as SNEGSKA (reference sequence). The V end was cut by 1 base, the J end by 0 bases, with 12 bases between. CDR3 DNA sequence: TGCAGTGCTAGAGTTGGGGGCAGGATGAACACTGAAGCTTTCTTT. This encodes CSARVGGRMNTEAFF.

As to this clonotype: Since a much larger clone is just one base distant, this may be a read error. The V gene is TRBV12-3 or TRBV12-4, the J gene TRBJ1-1; D gene unclear. The CDR3 loop spans 11 amino acids. CDR3 DNA: TGTGCCAGCAGTTTAGCAGCGAAAGCTCTCTTT. As protein: CASSLAAKALF.

A few counts support this clonotype. The V and J genes are TRBV12-3 or TRBV12-4 and TRBJ2-2; D is ambiguous. Trimming took off 7 bases at V and 3 bases at J, with 15 bases between the two ends. CDR3 length equals 15 residues. CDR3 DNA sequence: TGTGCCAGCAAACCTGGCTCATTCTACACCGGGGAGCTGTTTTTT. Its translation: CASKPGSFYTGELFF.

This clonotype was recorded a few times. The chain is built from TRBV6-6 and TRBJ1-5; 8 nucleotides agree with TRBD1. CDR1 and CDR2 from the germline V gene are MNHNY and SVGAGI (reference sequence). There are 15 residues in the CDR3. V was clipped by 5 bases and J by 6 bases; unmatched bases: 9. The CDR3 DNA reads TGTGCCAGCAGTGCAATAGACAGGGGAAGTCAGCCCCAGCATTTT. Translating gives CASSAIDRGSQPQHF.

This clonotype showed up many times. The chain is built from TRBV7-9 and TRBJ1-1; D remains unclear. Between the trimmed V and J ends, which lost 1 base and 2 bases, there was a span of 5 bases. This CDR3 contains 13 residues. Germline values: CDR1 SEHNR, CDR2 FQNEAQ (reference sequence). Written as DNA, the CDR3 is TGTGCCAGCAGCTTAGTCCAAAACACTGAAGCTTTCTTT. Its protein product is CASSLVQNTEAFF.

J is TRBJ2-4 and V is TRBV20-1, with D unclear. Trimming pared 7 bases from V and 0 bases from J, leaving 10 bases between. CDR1 DFQATT and CDR2 SNEGSKA come from the germline V gene (reference sequence). The CDR3 has 13 amino acids. CDR3 in DNA: TGCAGTGTTGTGGGCTTAGCCAAAAACATTCAGTACTTC. Its protein is CSVVGLAKNIQYF.

The table lists this clonotype with a few counts. The chain combines TRBV20-1 with TRBJ1-2; D call uncertain. CDR1 and CDR2 from the germline V gene are DFQATT and SNEGSKA (reference sequence). The V gene lost 5 bases and the J gene lost 6 bases, with 19 bases spanning the gap. The CDR3 is 14 residues long. The CDR3 sequence: CSARAENAKDGYTF. The CDR3 DNA follows: TGCAGTGCTCGGGCAGAAAACGCAAAGGATGGCTACACCTTC.

This clonotype was picked up a small number of times. The chain links TRBV29-1 to TRBJ1-1; the D gene is possibly TRBD1 (5 bases). Germline CDR1 SQVTM, CDR2 ANQGSEA. Trimming pared 6 bases from V and 6 bases from J, leaving 14 bases between. The CDR3 length is 12 residues. The CDR3 here is CSVAGAGAEAFF. For the CDR3, the DNA is TGCAGCGTAGCCGGGGCCGGAGCTGAAGCTTTCTTT.

The chain carries TRBV20-1 and TRBJ2-5, with 7 bases that match TRBD1. Germline V gene sequence: CDR1 DFQATT, CDR2 SNEGSKA (reference sequence). V lost 0 bases and J lost 2; bases outside the gene matches: 9. The CDR3 loop spans 16 amino acids. DNA of the CDR3: TGCAGTGCTAGAGATTTCAGAGGGACAGATCAAGAGACCCAGTACTTC. It translates to CSARDFRGTDQETQYF.

This clonotype was counted only a few times. J is TRBJ1-1 and V is TRBV20-1; 9 positions agree with TRBD1. Germline CDR1 is DFQATT and CDR2 is SNEGSKA (reference sequence). The CDR3 extends over 14 amino acids. After removal of 6 bases from V and 7 bases from J, the junction contained 12 bases not matched to a gene. The CDR3 sequence: CSAPGLQGAGEAFF. The CDR3 DNA sequence: TGCAGTGCACCGGGGTTACAGGGGGCTGGTGAAGCTTTCTTT.

A few counts support this clonotype. The chain links TRBV12-3 or TRBV12-4 to TRBJ1-1; 10 nucleotides line up with TRBD1. V dropped 6 bases and J dropped 3; count of bases not matched to a gene: 7. This CDR3 is built from 15 residues. The CDR3 is CASRPGGQGYTEAFF. CDR3 DNA: TGTGCCAGCAGGCCCGGGGGACAGGGGTACACTGAAGCTTTCTTT.